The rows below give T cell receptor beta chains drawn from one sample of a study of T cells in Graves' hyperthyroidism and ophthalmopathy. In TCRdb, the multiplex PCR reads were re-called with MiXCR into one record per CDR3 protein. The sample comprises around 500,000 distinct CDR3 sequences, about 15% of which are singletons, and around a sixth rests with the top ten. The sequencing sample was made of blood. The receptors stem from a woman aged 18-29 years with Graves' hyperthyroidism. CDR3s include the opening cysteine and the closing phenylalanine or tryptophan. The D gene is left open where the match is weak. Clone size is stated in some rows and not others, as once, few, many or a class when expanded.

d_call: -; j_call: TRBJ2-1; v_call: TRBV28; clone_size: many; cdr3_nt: TGTGCCAGCAACAGTTTAACAGCAGGATTGAATGAGCAGTTCTTC; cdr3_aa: CASNSLTAGLNEQFF
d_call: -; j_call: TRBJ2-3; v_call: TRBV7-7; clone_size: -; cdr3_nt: TGTGCCAGCAGCTCGCCAGGGCGGACTAGCACAGATACGCAGTATTTT; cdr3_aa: CASSSPGRTSTDTQYF
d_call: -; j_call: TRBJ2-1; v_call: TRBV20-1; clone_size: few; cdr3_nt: TGCAGTGCTAGAGATCTCGGGAGCTACAATGAGCAGTTCTTC; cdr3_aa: CSARDLGSYNEQFF
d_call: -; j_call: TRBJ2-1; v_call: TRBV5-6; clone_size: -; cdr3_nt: TGTGCCAGCAGCTTGTACCCCCGGGACATGTGCTCCTACAATGAGCAGTTCTTC; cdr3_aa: CASSLYPRDMCSYNEQFF
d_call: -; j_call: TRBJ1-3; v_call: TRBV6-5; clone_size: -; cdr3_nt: TGTGCCAGCAGTTACTCTACCCCCCCTGGTGCTGGAAACACCATATATTTT; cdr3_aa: CASSYSTPPGAGNTIYF
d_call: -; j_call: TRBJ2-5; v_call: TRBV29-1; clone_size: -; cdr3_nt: TGCAGCGTTGAAGAACCCACTGGGTCTAAGGGAGAGACCCAGTACTTC; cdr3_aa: CSVEEPTGSKGETQYF
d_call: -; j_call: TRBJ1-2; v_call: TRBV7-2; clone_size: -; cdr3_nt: TGTGCCAGCAGCATAGTGGGACATTTAGGCTACACCTTC; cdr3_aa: CASSIVGHLGYTF
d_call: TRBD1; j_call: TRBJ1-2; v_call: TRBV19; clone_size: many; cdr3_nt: TGTGCCAGTAGTATACTCCGGACAGGGTTCGATCCTAACTATGGCTACACCTTC; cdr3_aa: CASSILRTGFDPNYGYTF
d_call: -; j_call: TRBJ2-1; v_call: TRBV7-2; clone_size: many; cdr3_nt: TGTGCCAGCAGCTTAGGCTTTGATCACCCCCGTTACTCCTACAATGAGCAGTTCTTC; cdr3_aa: CASSLGFDHPRYSYNEQFF
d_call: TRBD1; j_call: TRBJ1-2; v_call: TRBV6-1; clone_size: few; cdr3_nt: TGTGCCAGCAGTCTAAGACGGACAGGGAACTATGGCTACACCTTC; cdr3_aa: CASSLRRTGNYGYTF
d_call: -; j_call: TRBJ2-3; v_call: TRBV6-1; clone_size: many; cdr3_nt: TGTGCCAGCAGTGGGGGTTTAGCTGGCACAGATACGCAGTATTTT; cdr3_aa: CASSGGLAGTDTQYF
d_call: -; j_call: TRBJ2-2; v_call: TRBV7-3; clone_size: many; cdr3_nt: TGTGCCAGCAGTTTCAGCACCGGGGAGCTGTTTTTT; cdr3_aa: CASSFSTGELFF
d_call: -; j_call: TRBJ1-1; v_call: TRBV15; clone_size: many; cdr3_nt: TGTGCCACCAGCAGAGAGGGGGGGATCCCTCACAGCAACACTGAAGCTTTCTTT; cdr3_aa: CATSREGGIPHSNTEAFF
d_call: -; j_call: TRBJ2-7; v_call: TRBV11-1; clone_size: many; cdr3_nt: TGTGCCAGCAGCTTAGAGAACTACGAGCAGTACTTC; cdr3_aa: CASSLENYEQYF
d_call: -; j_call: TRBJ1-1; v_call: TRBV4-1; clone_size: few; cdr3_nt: TGCGCCAGCAGCCAAGAGGTCAGGGAGAACACTGAAGCTTTCTTT; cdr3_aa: CASSQEVRENTEAFF
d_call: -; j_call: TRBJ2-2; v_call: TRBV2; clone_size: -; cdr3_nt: TGTGCCAGCAAGGTCCAGGGCCAAATCACCGGGGAGCTGTTTTTT; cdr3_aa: CASKVQGQITGELFF
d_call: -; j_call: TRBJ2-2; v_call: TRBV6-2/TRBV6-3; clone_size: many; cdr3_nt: TGTGCCAGCAGCCGCGCAGGGGATAACGGGGAGCTGTTTTTT; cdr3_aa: CASSRAGDNGELFF
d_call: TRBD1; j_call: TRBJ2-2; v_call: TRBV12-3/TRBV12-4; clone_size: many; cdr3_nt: TGTGCCAGCAGCCTCAGGGGGTCCACCGGGGAGCTGTTTTTT; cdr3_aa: CASSLRGSTGELFF
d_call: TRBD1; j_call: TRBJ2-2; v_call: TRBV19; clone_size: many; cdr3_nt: TGTGCCAGTACCCAACAGGGGGACGCCGGGGAGCTGTTTTTT; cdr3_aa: CASTQQGDAGELFF
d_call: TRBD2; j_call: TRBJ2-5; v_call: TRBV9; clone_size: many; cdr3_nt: TGTGCCAGCAGCGTACCCGCAGCGCCTAAGGCGGGGAAGCGGGATATACAAGAGACCCAGTACTTC; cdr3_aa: CASSVPAAPKAGKRDIQETQYF
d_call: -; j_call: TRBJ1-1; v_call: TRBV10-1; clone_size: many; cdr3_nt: TGCGCCAGCAGTCCCATCCCCTTCGACGGTCGCGGCACTGAAGCTTTCTTT; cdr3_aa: CASSPIPFDGRGTEAFF
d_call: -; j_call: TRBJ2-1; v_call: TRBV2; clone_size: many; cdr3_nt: TGTGCCAGCAGAAGCGAGGGTGAGCAGTTCTTC; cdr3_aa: CASRSEGEQFF
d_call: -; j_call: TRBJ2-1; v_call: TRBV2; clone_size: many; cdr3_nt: TGTGCCAGTTGGGGCCTAGGGTCGCTTGAGCAGTTCTTC; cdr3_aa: CASWGLGSLEQFF
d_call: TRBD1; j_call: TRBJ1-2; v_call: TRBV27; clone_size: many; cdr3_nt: TGTGCCAGCATGGGAGGGACAGAGTATGGCTACACCTTC; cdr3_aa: CASMGGTEYGYTF
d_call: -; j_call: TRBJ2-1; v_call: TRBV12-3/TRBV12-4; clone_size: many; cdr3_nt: TGTGCCAGCAGCTGGGACTCGGGTGAGCAGTTCTTC; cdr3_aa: CASSWDSGEQFF
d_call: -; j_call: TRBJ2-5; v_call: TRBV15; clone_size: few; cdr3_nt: TGTGCCACCAGCGGGGGCCGGGAGGAGACCCAGTACTTC; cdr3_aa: CATSGGREETQYF
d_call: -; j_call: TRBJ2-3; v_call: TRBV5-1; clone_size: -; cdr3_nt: TGCGCCAGCAGCTTGGAGGGAGGACCAAATACGCAGTATTTT; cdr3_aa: CASSLEGGPNTQYF
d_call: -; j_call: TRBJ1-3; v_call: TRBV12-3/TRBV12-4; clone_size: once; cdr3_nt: TGTGCCAGCAGATTGGGGATCGGAAACACCATATATTTT; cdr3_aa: CASRLGIGNTIYF
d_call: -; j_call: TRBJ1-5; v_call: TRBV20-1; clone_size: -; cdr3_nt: TGCAGTGCCCAAGGTGCCACGGCGAGGCCCCAGCATTTT; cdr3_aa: CSAQGATARPQHF
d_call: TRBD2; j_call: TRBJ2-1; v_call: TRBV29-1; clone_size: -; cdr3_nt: TGCAGCGTTGAGGGAACTAGCGGGAGCAAGGCTGAGCAGTTCTTC; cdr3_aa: CSVEGTSGSKAEQFF
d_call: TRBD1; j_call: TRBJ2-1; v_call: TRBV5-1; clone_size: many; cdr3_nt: TGCGCCAGCAGCTTCCGGGACAGTCTAAATGAGCAGTTCTTC; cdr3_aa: CASSFRDSLNEQFF
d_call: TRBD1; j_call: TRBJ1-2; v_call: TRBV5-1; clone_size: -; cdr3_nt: TGCGCCAGCAGCTTCCGGGACAGGGGCCACTATGGCTACACCTTC; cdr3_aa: CASSFRDRGHYGYTF
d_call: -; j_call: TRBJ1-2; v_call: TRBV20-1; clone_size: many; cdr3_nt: TGCAGTGCTAGAGGGAGGACCTATGGCTACACCTTC; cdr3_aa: CSARGRTYGYTF
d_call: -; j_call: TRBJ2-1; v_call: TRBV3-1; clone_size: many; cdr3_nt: TGTGCCAGCAGCCAAGACCCGGGTGAGCAGTTCTTC; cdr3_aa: CASSQDPGEQFF
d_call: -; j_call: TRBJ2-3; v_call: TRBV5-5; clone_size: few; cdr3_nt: TGTGCCAGCAGCCCTCCCCCGAGACTGAACCCTGATACGCAGTATTTT; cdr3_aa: CASSPPPRLNPDTQYF
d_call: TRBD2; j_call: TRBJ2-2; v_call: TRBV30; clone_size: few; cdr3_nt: TGTGCCTGGAGTGCTCAGGGAGGGGGGGAGCTGTTTTTT; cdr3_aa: CAWSAQGGGELFF
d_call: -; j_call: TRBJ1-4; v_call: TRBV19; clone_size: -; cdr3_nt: TGTGCCAGTAGTATCCCCTTCCAACTGTTTTTT; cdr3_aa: CASSIPFQLFF
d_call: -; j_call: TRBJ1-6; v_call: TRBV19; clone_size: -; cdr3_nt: TGTGCCAGCGGACCAGTTAATTCACCCCTCCACTTT; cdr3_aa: CASGPVNSPLHF
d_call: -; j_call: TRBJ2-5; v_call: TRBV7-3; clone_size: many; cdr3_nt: TGTGCCAGCAGCTCCACAGGACAGGAGACCCAGTACTTC; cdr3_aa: CASSSTGQETQYF
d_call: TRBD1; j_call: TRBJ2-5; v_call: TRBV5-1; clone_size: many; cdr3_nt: TGCGCCAGCAGCTTGGATCGGACAGGGTGGGAGACCCAGTACTTC; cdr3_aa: CASSLDRTGWETQYF
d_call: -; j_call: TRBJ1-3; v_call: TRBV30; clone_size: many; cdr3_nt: TGTGCCTGGAGTGGGGCAGGAAGAAACACCATATATTTT; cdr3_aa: CAWSGAGRNTIYF